This entry is about one T cell receptor beta chain. The source of the sample is a study of blood T cell repertoires in COVID-19. Study in general: Spain, Italy and the United States supplied samples that represented acute and convalescent COVID-19. PBMCs, B-cell-depleted T cells, or T cells provided the cDNA or gDNA that made up the material.

Generated by immunoSEQ multiplex PCR, the TCRdb table keeps only in-frame clones and is missing some. The sample has 130,000 or so clones, around 89% seen once. Trimming left V 6 bases short and J 0 bases short, with 12 bases between. This CDR3 contains 15 residues. Looked up from germline, CDR1 is MNHEY and CDR2 is SVGAGI. This chain joins TRBV6-5 and TRBJ1-3, with D perhaps matching TRBD1 (5 bases). The sample taken for sequencing was peripheral blood. The sequence was obtained from a man over 45 with active or convalescent COVID-19. CDR3 region: CASRNNRNSGNTIYF. The CDR3 DNA follows: TGTGCCAGCAGAAATAACAGGAACTCTGGAAACACCATATATTTT.